These 3 T cell receptor beta chains were all obtained from the same sample, sequenced in a study of blood T cell repertoires in COVID-19. TCRdb keeps only in-frame clones here, not all; method: immunoSEQ multiplex PCR. Of 100,000 to 150,000 clones in the sample, around nine tenths were seen once. The sequencing input was peripheral blood. The receptors were gathered from a man aged 50-60 years with acute or convalescent COVID-19.

This chain uses TRBV18 with TRBJ1-4; 8 bases map to TRBD1. Germline V CDR1 and CDR2: KGHSH, LQKENI. CDR3 length: 14 residues. V lost 6 bases and J lost 7; bases outside the gene matches: 7. In DNA, the CDR3 is TGTGCCAGCTCGCCGACAGGGGTGGGTGAAAAACTGTTTTTT. Translating it yields CASSPTGVGEKLFF.

J is TRBJ1-2 and V is TRBV6-5; 7 positions match TRBD1. With 8 bases clipped from V and 8 bases from J, the junction kept 8 bases outside the gene matches. This CDR3 comprises 12 residues. From germline, CDR1 is MNHEY and CDR2 SVGAGI. DNA for the CDR3: TGTGCCAGCGGCAGGGGGGTGAGCGGCTACACCTTC. Its translation: CASGRGVSGYTF.

V usage is TRBV5-4 and J usage is TRBJ1-2; D call uncertain. V lost 4 bases and J lost 3, with 13 bases in between. The CDR3 has 14 residues. The V gene's germline CDR1 is SGHNT and CDR2 YYREEE (reference sequence). The chain's CDR3 is CASSPHNRDYGYTF. DNA for the CDR3: TGTGCCAGCAGCCCCCATAACCGGGACTATGGCTACACCTTC.